These 4 T cell receptor beta chains originate from one sample sequenced in a study of blood T cell repertoires in COVID-19. The repertoire was sequenced with immunoSEQ multiplex PCR; TCRdb's copy has only in-frame clones and lacks some. This sample has 300,000 to 400,000 clones, with 88% found just once. The sample comprised PBMCs or T cells enriched from blood (not recorded which). The receptors stem from a woman aged 25 to 39 with acute COVID-19.

The CDR3 protein is CASSLVGGKSNSPLHF. CDR3 coding DNA: TGTGCCAGCAGCCTGGTAGGGGGAAAATCTAATTCACCCCTCCACTTT. The chain employs TRBV11-2 and TRBJ1-6; a weak D match, TRBD1 (6 bases). The CDR3 totals 16 residues. The V and J ends lost 5 bases and 6 bases respectively, with 17 bases between them. Germline CDR1 is SGHAT and CDR2 is FQNNGV.

This clone appeared once. The J gene is TRBJ1-6, the V gene TRBV10-3; a possible D gene is TRBD1 (6 bases). CDR1 is ENHRY, CDR2 SYGVKD, per germline. This CDR3 comprises 14 residues. V dropped 0 bases and J dropped 10 bases, with 10 bases sitting between them. CDR3 amino acids: CAISESTDRSPLHF. In DNA, the CDR3 is TGTGCCATCAGTGAGTCGACGGACAGATCACCCCTCCACTTT.

The rearrangement uses TRBV4-1 and TRBJ2-7; the match to TRBD1 covers 9 bases. V gave up 4 bases and J gave up 2 bases; unmatched junction bases: 9. Germline V gives CDR1 MGHRA, CDR2 YSYEKL. The CDR3 runs 16 residues. This CDR3 is CASSPLGTGITYEQYF. CDR3 nucleotides: TGCGCCAGCAGCCCCCTTGGGACAGGGATTACCTACGAGCAGTACTTC.

This rearrangement joins TRBV27 to TRBJ1-2; TRBD1 matches at 8 bases. The germline V gene has CDR1 MNHEY and CDR2 SMNVEV (reference sequence). This CDR3 has 14 amino acids. V lost 6 bases and J lost 4; bases outside the gene matches: 7. The CDR3 is CASRITGGGYGYTF. DNA for the CDR3: TGTGCCAGCAGGATCACAGGGGGAGGCTATGGCTACACCTTC.